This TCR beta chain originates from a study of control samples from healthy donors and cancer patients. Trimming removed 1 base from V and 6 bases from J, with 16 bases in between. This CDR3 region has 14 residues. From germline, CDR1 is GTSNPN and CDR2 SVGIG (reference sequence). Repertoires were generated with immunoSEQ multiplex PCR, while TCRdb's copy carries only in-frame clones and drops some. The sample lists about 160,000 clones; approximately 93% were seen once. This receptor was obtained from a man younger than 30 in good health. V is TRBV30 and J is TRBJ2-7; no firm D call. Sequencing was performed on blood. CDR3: CAWSETLRTLEQYF. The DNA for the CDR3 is TGTGCCTGGAGTGAAACACTTCGAACCCTCGAGCAGTACTTC. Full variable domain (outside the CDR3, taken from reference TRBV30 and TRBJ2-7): SQTIHQWPATLVQPVGSPLSLECTVEGTSNPNLYWYRQAAGRGLQLLFYSVGIGQISSEVPQNLSASRPQDRQFILSSKKLLLSDSGFYLCAWSETLRTLEQYFGPGTRLTVT.